This TCR beta chain derives from a study of blood T cells in healthy people across ages. Sample-barcoded 5' priming and a J-beta primer mix drove a second PCR of about 7 to 11 cycles. TCRdb analysed the 5' RACE reads with MiXCR anew, one entry per CDR3 protein. Of 650,000 to 900,000 distinct CDR3 sequences listed, about 59% are singletons. Material for sequencing was blood. The clonotype was recovered from a man aged 30-40 years in good health.

The CDR3 here is CASSPDRAGAELVDIQYF. In DNA form, the CDR3 reads TGTGCCAGCAGCCCGGATCGTGCGGGGGCCGAGCTGGTAGACATTCAGTACTTC. This rearrangement joins TRBV9 to TRBJ2-4; possible D gene TRBD2, 7 bases. The germline V gene encodes CDR1 SGDLS and CDR2 YYNGEE. The CDR3 sequence is 18 residues long. With 4 bases removed from V and 8 bases from J, the gap between germline ends came to 28 bases.